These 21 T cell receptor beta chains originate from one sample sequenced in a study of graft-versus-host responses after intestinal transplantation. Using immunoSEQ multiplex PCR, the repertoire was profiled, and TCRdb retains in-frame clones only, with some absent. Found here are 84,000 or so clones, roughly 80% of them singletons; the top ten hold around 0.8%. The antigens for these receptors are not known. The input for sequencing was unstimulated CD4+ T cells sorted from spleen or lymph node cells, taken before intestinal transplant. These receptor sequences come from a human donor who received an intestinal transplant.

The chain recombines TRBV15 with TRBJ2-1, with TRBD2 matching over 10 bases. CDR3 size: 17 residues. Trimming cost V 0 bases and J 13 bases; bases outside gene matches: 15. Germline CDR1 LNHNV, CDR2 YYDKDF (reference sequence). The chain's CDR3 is CATSRDSGPTSGAYQFF. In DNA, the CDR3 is TGTGCCACCAGCAGAGATTCAGGCCCTACTAGCGGGGCTTATCAGTTCTTC. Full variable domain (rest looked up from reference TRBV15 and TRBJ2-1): DAMVIQNPRYQVTQFGKPVTLSCSQTLNHNVMYWYQQKSSQAPKLLFHYYDKDFNNEADTPDNFQSRRPNTSFCFLDIRSPGLGDTAMYLCATSRDSGPTSGAYQFFGPGTRLTVL.

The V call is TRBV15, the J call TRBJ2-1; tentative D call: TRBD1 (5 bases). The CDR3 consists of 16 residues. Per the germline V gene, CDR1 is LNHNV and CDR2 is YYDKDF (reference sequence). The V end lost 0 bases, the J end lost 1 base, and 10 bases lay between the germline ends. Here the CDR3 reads CATSRDQGVSYNEQFF. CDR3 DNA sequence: TGTGCCACCAGCAGAGATCAAGGGGTTTCCTACAATGAGCAGTTCTTC.

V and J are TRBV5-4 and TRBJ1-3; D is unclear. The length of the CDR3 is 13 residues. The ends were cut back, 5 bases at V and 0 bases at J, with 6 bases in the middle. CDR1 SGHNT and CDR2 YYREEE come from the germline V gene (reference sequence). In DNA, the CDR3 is TGTGCCAGCAGTGACATCTCTGGAAACACCATATATTTT. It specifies CASSDISGNTIYF.

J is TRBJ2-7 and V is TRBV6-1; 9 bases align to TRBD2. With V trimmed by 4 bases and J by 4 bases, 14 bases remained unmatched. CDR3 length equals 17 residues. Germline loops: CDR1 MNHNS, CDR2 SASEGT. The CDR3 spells CASSGLGAGGPRYEQYF. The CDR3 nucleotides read TGTGCCAGCAGTGGGTTAGGGGCGGGAGGGCCCAGGTACGAGCAGTACTTC.

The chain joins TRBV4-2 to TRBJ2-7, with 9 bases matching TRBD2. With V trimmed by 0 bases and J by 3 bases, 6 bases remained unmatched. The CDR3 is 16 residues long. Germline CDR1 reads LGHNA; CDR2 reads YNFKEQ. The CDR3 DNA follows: TGTGCCAGCAGCCAAGATGCGGCTAGCGGGGACTACGAGCAGTACTTC. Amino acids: CASSQDAASGDYEQYF.

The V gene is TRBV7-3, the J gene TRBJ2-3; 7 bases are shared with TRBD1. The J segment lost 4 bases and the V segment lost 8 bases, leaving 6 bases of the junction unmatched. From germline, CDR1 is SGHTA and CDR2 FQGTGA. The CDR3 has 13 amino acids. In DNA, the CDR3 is TGTGCCAGCGGCCTCGGACAGGCAGATACGCAGTATTTT. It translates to CASGLGQADTQYF.

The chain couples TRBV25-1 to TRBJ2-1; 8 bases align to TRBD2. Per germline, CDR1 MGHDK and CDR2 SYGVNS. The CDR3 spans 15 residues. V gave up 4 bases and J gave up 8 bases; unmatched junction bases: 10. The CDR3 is CASSGLASITDEQFF. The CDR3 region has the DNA TGTGCCAGCAGTGGACTAGCGAGTATTACCGATGAGCAGTTCTTC. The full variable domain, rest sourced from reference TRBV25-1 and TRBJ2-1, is EADIYQTPRYLVIGTGKKITLECSQTMGHDKMYWYQQDPGMELHLIHYSYGVNSTEKGDLSSESTVSRIRTEHFPLTLESARPSHTSQYLCASSGLASITDEQFFGPGTRLTVL.

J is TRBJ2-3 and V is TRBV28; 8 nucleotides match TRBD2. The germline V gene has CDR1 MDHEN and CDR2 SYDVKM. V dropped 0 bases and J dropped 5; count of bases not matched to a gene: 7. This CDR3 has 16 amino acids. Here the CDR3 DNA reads TGTGCCAGCAGTTTATGGAGCGGGAGAGGGGGAGATACGCAGTATTTT. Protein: CASSLWSGRGGDTQYF.

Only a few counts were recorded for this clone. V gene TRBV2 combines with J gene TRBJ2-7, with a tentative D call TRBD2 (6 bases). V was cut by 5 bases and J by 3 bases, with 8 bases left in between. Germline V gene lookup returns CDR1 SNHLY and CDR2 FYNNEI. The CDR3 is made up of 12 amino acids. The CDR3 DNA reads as TGTGCCAGCAGTCCGACTAGCTACGAGCAGTACTTC. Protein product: CASSPTSYEQYF.

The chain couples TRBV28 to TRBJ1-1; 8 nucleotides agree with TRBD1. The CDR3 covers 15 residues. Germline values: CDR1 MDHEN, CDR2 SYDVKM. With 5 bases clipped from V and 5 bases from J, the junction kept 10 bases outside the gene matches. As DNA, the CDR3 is TGTGCCAGCAGTCCGCAGGGGGCTCCGTCGACTGAAGCTTTCTTT. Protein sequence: CASSPQGAPSTEAFF.

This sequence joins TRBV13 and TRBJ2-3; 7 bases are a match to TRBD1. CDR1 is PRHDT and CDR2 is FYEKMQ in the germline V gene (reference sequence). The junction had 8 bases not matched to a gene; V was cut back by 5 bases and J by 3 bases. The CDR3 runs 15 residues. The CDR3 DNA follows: TGTGCCAGCAGCCCCCGGGACAGCTTAACAGATACGCAGTATTTT. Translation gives CASSPRDSLTDTQYF.

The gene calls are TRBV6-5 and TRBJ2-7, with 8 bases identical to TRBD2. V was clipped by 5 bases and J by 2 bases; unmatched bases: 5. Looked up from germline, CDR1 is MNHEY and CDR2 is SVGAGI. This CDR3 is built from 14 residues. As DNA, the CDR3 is TGTGCCAGCAGTGGTAGCGGGACCCCCTACGAGCAGTACTTC. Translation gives CASSGSGTPYEQYF.

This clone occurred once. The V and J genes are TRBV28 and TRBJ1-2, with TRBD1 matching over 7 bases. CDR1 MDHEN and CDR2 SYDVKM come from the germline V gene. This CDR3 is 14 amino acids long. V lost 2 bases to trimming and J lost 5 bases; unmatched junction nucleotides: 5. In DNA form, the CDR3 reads TGTGCCAGCAGTTTACCAGGGGGTTCATATGGCTACACCTTC. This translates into CASSLPGGSYGYTF.

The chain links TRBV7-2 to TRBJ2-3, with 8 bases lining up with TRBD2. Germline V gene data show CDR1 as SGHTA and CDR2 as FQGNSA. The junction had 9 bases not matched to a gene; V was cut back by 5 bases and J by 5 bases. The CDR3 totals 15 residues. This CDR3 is CASSRDSGGLDTQYF. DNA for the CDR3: TGTGCCAGCAGCAGGGACTCGGGGGGGCTAGATACGCAGTATTTT.

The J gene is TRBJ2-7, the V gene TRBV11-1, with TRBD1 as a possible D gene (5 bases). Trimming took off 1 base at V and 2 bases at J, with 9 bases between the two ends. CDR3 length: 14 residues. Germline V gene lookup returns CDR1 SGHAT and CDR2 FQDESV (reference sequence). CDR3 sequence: CASSLGRVAYEQYF. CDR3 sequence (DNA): TGTGCCAGCAGCTTAGGCAGGGTCGCCTACGAGCAGTACTTC.

CDR3 sequence (DNA): TGTGCCAGCAGTCGAATGCAGACCTACGAGCAGTACTTC. The encoded protein is CASSRMQTYEQYF. V is TRBV6-6 and J is TRBJ2-7; no clear D. The germline V gene encodes CDR1 MNHNY and CDR2 SVGAGI (reference sequence). The CDR3 covers 13 residues. V shed 5 bases and J shed 2 bases, with 10 bases lying between them.

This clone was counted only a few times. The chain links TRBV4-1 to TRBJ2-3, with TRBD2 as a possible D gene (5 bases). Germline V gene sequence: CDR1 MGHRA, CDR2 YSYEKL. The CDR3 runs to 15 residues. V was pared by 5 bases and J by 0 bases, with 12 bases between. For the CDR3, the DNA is TGCGCCAGCAGCTACGGGCGGGTAAGCACAGATACGCAGTATTTT. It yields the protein CASSYGRVSTDTQYF.

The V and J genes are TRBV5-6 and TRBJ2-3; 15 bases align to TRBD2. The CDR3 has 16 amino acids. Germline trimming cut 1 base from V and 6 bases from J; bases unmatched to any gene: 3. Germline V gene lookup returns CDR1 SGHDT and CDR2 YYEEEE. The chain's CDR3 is CASSLLGTSGGDTQYF. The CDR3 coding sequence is TGTGCCAGCAGCTTGTTAGGGACTAGCGGGGGGGATACGCAGTATTTT.

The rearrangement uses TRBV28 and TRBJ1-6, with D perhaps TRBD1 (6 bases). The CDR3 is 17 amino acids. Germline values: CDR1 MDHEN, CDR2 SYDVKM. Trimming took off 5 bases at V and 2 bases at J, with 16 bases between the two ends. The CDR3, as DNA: TGTGCCAGCAGTCCCGGAGGGGGGGCAGCCTATAATTCACCCCTCCACTTT. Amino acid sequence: CASSPGGGAAYNSPLHF.

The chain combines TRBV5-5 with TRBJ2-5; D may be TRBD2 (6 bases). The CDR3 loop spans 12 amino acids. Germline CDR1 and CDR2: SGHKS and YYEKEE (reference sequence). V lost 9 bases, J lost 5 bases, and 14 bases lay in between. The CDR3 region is CATHDAGETQYF. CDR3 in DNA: TGTGCCACCCACGATGCGGGGGAGACCCAGTACTTC.

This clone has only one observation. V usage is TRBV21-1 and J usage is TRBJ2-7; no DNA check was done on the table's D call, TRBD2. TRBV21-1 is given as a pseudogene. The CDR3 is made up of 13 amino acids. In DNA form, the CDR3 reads TGTGCCAGCAGTCCAGCGGTAGGCTACGAGCAGTACTTC. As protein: CASSPAVGYEQYF.